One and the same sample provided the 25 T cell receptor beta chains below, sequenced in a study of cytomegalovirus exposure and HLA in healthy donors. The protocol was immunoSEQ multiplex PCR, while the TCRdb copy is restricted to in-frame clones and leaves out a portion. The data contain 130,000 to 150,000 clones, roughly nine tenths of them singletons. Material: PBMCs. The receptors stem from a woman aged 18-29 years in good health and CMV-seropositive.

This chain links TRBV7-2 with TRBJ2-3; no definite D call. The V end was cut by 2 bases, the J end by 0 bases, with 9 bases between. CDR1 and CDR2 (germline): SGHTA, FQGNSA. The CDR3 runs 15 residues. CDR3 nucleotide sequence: TGTGCCAGCAGCTTATCTATCTTCAGCACAGATACGCAGTATTTT. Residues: CASSLSIFSTDTQYF.

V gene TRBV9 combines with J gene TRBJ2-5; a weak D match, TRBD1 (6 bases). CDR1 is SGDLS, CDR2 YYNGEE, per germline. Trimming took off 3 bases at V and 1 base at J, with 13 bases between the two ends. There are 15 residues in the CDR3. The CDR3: CASSDLRGGQETQYF. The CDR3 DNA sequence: TGTGCCAGCAGCGACCTCAGGGGCGGCCAAGAGACCCAGTACTTC.

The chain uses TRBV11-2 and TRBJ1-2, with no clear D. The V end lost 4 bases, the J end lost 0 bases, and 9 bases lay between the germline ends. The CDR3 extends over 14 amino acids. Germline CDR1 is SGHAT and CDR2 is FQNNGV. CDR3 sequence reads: CASSSITANYGYTF. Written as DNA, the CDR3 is TGTGCCAGCAGCTCGATTACAGCTAACTATGGCTACACCTTC.

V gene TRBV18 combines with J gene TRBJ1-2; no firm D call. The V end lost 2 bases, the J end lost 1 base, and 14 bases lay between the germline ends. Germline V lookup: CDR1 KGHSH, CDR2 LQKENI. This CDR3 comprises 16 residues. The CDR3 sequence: CASSPFYTDVNYGYTF. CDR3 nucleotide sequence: TGTGCCAGCTCACCATTCTATACAGACGTTAACTATGGCTACACCTTC. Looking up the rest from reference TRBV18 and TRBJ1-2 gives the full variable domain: NAGVMQNPRHLVRRRGQEARLRCSPMKGHSHVYWYRQLPEEGLKFMVYLQKENIIDESGMPKERFSAEFPKEGPSILRIQQVVRGDSAAYFCASSPFYTDVNYGYTFGSGTRLTVV.

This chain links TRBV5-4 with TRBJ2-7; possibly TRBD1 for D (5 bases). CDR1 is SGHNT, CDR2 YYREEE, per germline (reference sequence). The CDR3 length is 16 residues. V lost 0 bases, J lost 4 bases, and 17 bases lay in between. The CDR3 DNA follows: TGTGCCAGCAGCTTGGCCTTAGGGCTCAGGGCGTACGAGCAGTACTTC. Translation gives CASSLALGLRAYEQYF.

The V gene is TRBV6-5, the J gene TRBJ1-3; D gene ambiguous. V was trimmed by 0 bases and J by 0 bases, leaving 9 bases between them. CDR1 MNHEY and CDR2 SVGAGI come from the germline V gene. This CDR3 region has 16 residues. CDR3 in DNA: TGTGCCAGCAGTTACTCGTGGCGGGGCTCTGGAAACACCATATATTTT. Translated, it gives CASSYSWRGSGNTIYF.

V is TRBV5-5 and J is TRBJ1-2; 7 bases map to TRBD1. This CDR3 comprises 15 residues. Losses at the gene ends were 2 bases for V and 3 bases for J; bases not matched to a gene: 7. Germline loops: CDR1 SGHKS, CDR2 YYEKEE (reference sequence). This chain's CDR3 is CASSFTGALHYGYTF. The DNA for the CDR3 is TGTGCCAGCAGCTTCACAGGGGCCCTACACTATGGCTACACCTTC.

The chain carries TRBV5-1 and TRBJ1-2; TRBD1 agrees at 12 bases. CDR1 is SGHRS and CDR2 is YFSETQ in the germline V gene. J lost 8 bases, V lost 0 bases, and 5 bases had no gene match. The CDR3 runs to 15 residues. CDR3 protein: CASSLEGTGGGGYTF. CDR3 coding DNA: TGCGCCAGCAGCTTGGAAGGGACAGGGGGCGGAGGCTACACCTTC.

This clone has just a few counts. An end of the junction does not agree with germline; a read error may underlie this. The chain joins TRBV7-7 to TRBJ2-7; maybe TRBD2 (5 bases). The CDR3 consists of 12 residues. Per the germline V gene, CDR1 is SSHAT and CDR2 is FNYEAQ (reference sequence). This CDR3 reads CASSSPTGEKSF. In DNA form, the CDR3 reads TGTGCCAGCAGCTCCCCTACCGGGGAGAAATCCTTC.

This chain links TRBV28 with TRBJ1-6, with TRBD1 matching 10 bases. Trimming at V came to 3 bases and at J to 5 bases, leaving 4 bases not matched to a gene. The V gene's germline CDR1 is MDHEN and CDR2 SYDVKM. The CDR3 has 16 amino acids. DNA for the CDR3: TGTGCCAGCAGTTTTCCAGGGACAGGGGATAATTCACCCCTCCACTTT. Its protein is CASSFPGTGDNSPLHF.

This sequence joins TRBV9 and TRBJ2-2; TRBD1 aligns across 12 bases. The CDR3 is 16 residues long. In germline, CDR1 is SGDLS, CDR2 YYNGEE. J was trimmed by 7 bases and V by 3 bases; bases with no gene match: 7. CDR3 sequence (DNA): TGTGCCAGCAGCGCCCGGGACAGGGGGCTCGGCGGGGAGCTGTTTTTT. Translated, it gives CASSARDRGLGGELFF.

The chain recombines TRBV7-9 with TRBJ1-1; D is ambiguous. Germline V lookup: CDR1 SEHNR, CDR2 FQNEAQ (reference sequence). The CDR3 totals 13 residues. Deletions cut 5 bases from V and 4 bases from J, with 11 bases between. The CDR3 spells CASSRPGSTEAFF. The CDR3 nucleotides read TGTGCCAGCAGCCGACCAGGAAGCACTGAAGCTTTCTTT.

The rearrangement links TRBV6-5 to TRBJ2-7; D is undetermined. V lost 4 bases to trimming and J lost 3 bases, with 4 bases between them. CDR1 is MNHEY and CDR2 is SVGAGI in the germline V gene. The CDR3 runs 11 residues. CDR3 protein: CASSFNYEQYF. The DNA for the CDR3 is TGTGCCAGCAGTTTCAACTACGAGCAGTACTTC.

This CDR3 reads CASSRTTGYNEKLFF. In nucleotides, the CDR3 is TGTGCCAGCAGCCGAACCACAGGGTATAATGAAAAACTGTTTTTT. The chain has TRBV7-2 and TRBJ1-4, with TRBD1 as a possible D gene (6 bases). The germline V gene has CDR1 SGHTA and CDR2 FQGNSA. Trimming removed 5 bases at V and 4 bases at J, with 14 bases between. The CDR3 contains 15 residues.

This chain's CDR3 is CASSLASGANVLTF. The CDR3 bases are TGTGCCAGCAGCTTGGCATCTGGGGCCAACGTCCTGACTTTC. The V gene is TRBV5-4, the J gene TRBJ2-6, with unresolved D. Deletions cut 0 bases from V and 1 base from J, with 2 bases between. Germline assignment: CDR1 SGHNT and CDR2 YYREEE (reference sequence). This CDR3 has 14 residues.

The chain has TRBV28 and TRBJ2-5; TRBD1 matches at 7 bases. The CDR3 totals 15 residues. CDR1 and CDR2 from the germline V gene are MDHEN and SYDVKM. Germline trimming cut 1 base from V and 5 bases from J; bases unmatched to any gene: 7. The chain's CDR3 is CASSLSRGLGETQYF. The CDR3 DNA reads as TGTGCCAGCAGTTTATCAAGGGGGCTGGGGGAGACCCAGTACTTC. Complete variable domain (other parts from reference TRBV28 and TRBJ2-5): DVKVTQSSRYLVKRTGEKVFLECVQDMDHENMFWYRQDPGLGLRLIYFSYDVKMKEKGDIPEGYSVSREKKERFSLILESASTNQTSMYLCASSLSRGLGETQYFGPGTRLLVL.

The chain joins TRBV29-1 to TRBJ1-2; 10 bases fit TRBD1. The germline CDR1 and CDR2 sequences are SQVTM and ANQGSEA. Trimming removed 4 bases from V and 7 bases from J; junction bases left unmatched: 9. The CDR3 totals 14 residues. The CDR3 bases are TGCAGCGTTGGGGCCCGACAGGGGGCGGTTGGCTACACCTTC. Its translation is CSVGARQGAVGYTF.

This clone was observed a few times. CDR3 bases: TGTGCCAGTAGTTCCACAGGGGCTGGGGCCAACGTCCTGACTTTC. The encoded protein is CASSSTGAGANVLTF. V gene TRBV19 combines with J gene TRBJ2-6, with 7 bases aligning to TRBD1. J was trimmed by 2 bases and V by 5 bases; bases with no gene match: 3. The CDR3 length is 15 residues. Germline V gene sequence: CDR1 LNHDA, CDR2 SQIVND (reference sequence).

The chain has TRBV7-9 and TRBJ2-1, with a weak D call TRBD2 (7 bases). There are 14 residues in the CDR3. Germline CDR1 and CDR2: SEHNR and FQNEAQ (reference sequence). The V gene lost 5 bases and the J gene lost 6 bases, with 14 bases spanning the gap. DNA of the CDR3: TGTGCCAGCAGCGCTGGGGGGGGGCTCAATGAGCAGTTCTTC. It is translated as CASSAGGGLNEQFF.

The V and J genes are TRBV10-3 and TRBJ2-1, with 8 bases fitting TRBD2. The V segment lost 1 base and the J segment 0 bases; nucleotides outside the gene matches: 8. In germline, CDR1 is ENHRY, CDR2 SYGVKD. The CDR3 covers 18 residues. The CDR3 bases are TGTGCCATCAGTGAGTTCAAGGTCGGGGGGGCCTCCTACAATGAGCAGTTCTTC. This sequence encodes CAISEFKVGGASYNEQFF.

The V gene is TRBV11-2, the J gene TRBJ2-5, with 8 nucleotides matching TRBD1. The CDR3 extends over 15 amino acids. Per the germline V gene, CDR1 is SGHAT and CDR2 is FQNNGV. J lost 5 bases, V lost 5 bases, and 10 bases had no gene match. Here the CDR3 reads CASSRPQGARETQYF. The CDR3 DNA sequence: TGTGCCAGCAGCCGACCCCAGGGGGCGAGGGAGACCCAGTACTTC.

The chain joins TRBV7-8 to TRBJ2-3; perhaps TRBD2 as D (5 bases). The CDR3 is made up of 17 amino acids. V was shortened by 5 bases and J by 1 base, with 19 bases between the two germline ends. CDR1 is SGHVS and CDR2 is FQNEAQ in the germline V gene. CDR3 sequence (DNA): TGTGCCAGCAGCGCGGCTTCCGCTAGCCGGGGCACAGATACGCAGTATTTT. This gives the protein CASSAASASRGTDTQYF.

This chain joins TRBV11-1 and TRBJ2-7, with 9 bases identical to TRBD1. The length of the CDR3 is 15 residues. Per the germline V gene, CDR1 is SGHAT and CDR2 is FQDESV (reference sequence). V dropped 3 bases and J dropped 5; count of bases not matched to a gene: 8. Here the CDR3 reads CASSLGQGKGNEQYF. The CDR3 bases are TGTGCCAGCAGCTTGGGACAGGGTAAAGGTAACGAGCAGTACTTC. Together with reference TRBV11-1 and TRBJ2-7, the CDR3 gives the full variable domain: EAEVAQSPRYKITEKSQAVAFWCDPISGHATLYWYRQILGQGPELLVQFQDESVVDDSQLPKDRFSAERLKGVDSTLKIQPAELGDSAMYLCASSLGQGKGNEQYFGPGTRLTVT.

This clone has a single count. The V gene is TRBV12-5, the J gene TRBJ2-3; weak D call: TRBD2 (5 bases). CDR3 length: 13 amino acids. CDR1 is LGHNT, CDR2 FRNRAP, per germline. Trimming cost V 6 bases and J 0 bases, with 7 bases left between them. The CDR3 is CASGGVSTDTQYF. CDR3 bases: TGTGCTAGTGGCGGGGTAAGCACAGATACGCAGTATTTT.

The CDR3 spells CSVEGERGDYEQYF. The CDR3 bases are TGCAGCGTTGAAGGAGAGCGGGGGGACTACGAGCAGTACTTC. The chain is built from TRBV29-1 and TRBJ2-7, with 9 bases identical to TRBD2. The germline gives CDR1 SQVTM, CDR2 ANQGSEA. The V and J ends lost 1 base and 3 bases, in that order; junction bases with no gene match: 4. This CDR3 region has 14 residues.